The table lists the clone carrying this T cell receptor beta chain with many counts. What it recognizes is unknown. Out of over 7.5 ml of fresh peripheral blood came the PBMCs. This entry is derived from a study of T cells in Graves' hyperthyroidism and ophthalmopathy. Overall study context: Blood from the periphery was taken at initial diagnosis, before any treatment. General study points: Ophthalmopathy was separated from stable hyperthyroidism by a 13 V-J model. Researchers found most expanded thyroid clonotypes above 0.001 in blood as well.

Amplification of TCR beta CDR3 regions used RNA as the template. The HTBI primer set served for first-round RT-PCR of the TCR CDR3. TCRdb re-called the multiplex PCR reads with MiXCR, one entry per CDR3 protein. Of 500,000 to 550,000 distinct CDR3 sequences in the sample, roughly 20% were seen once. Trimming stripped 0 bases from V and 5 bases from J, with 13 bases between. Per germline, CDR1 SGHAT and CDR2 FQNNGV. The CDR3 sequence is 15 residues long. Specimen: blood. The chain carries TRBV11-2 and TRBJ1-1; D is unclear. The receptor comes from a young man with Graves' hyperthyroidism. The CDR3 protein is CASSLDWGSGTEAFF. The CDR3 DNA reads TGTGCCAGCAGCTTAGACTGGGGAAGTGGTACTGAAGCTTTCTTT.